This T cell receptor (beta chain) stems from a study of post-analysis software for immune sequencing data. Built from TCR beta cDNA, the libraries had unique molecular identifiers in them. Using its own MiXCR run on the PCR reads, TCRdb lists one record per CDR3 protein. The sample has hundreds of thousands of distinct CDR3 sequences; roughly 50% are singletons. Comment on this clonotype: What it binds is unknown.

CDR1 is SQVTM, CDR2 ANQGSEA, per germline. Deletions cut 6 bases from V and 0 bases from J, with 6 bases between. The CDR3 loop spans 12 amino acids. General study findings and limits: Among about 5 TRBV segments more frequent in patients than controls were TRBV5-6, TRBV5-1 and TRBV20-1.

The TCR comes from a girl aged 5 to 17 with multiple sclerosis. The chain joins TRBV29-1 to TRBJ2-1; D not resolved. Sequencing was performed on blood. The CDR3 here is CSVRSSYNEQFF. The DNA for the CDR3 is TGCAGCGTAAGGAGCTCCTACAATGAGCAGTTCTTC.